The T cell receptor (beta chain) described here comes from a study of cytomegalovirus exposure and HLA in healthy donors (dated by TCRdb to the late 2010s). For context, the study as a whole: According to an earlier analysis of a few hundred of the donors, 150 million to 200 million T cells yielded 90 million to 130 million unique TCR beta sequences and about 300 Gb of sequence data. Typing coverage varied by locus: about 620-630 donors for A, B, C, DRB1 and DQB1; approximately 560 for DQA1; more than 600 for DPA1; fewer than 480 for DPB1. The study profiled the T cell repertoires of around 700 subjects by immunosequencing and related them to cytomegalovirus serostatus. In the later analysis, no new phenotypic data were used to find candidate immune exposures; instead, reliance was placed on TCR beta sequences and their occurrence across donors. Among a few hundred genotyped donors of the cohort, an average of roughly 240,000 unique TCR beta nucleotide sequences were sequenced per donor, 15% to 20% of them non-productive. The aim of the study was to test whether cataloging public T cell receptors could identify signatures of past pathogen exposure. An earlier analysis of about 620 of the donors applied high-throughput TCR beta sequencing to assess whether each TCR beta V gene segment acted as functional or pseudogenic. Donor age, sex, ethnicity and CMV serostatus were compiled together with the repertoire data. The genetic ancestry cluster associated with self-reported Caucasian donors included 81% of the roughly 380 genotyped donors. A handful of DR-DQ haplotypes were handled as single units for association and clustering because linkage in the cohort was strong. An early release that covered about 600 HLA-typed donors contained approximately 290 gigabases of sequencing data and 70 million to 100 million unique TCR sequences. A later genetic analysis took genome-wide SNP genotypes for about 55% of the roughly 700 donors and used that subset as a discovery cohort. HLA typing included class I and class II loci at four-digit resolution. High-throughput TCR immunosequencing, statistical association of individual TCRs with disease status, and machine learning were combined to predict cytomegalovirus infection status. A later analysis re-examined previously published TCR beta repertoires from roughly 720 donors and added high-resolution HLA genotyping to investigate patterns of TCR occurrence. In addition to the first cohort of around 670 subjects, a separate validation cohort of approximately 130 different subjects was used. Every discovery cohort repertoire had been produced on one sequencing platform. Overall study results and their limits: For the cohort, immune exposure information was limited to CMV serostatus. In vitro tests confirmed that a few of the cytomegalovirus-associated TCR beta chains recognize cytomegalovirus antigens. Presence/absence analyses assumed roughly uniform sequencing depth across donors, an assumption that may not hold. This cohort had only TCR beta chains sequenced, and the lack of alpha or paired-chain data limited which features could be detected. A later analysis found that most CMV-associated TCR beta chains appeared HLA-restricted, with HLA associations seemingly driven largely by CMV exposure. In an earlier analysis of approximately 590 of the donors, most TCR beta V segments appeared in productive rearrangements about 87% or about 30% of the time, broadly matching IMGT annotations. A later analysis associated 16,951 TCR beta sequences with specific HLA alleles at a false discovery rate of 0.05. Because HLA typing was missing for some donors at each locus, association tests included only the typed subset. In a later analysis, HLA-associated TCR beta chains were found to be more clonally expanded and to have lower generation probabilities than equally common non-associated chains. Because counts were too low, seventeen rarely observed V segments, including chromosome 9 orphons, were excluded from the earlier analysis of around 640 of the donors. Strong co-occurrence of HLA alleles, especially DR and DQ, made assigning TCR associations to individual alleles difficult. Correlated functional status among segregating V segments might be attributable to linkage disequilibrium, but an unknown experimental factor could not be ruled out. The authors suggested that the approach could potentially be extended to other disease states and immunological phenotypes. Across donors, most TCR sequences were observed very rarely, whereas some public TCRs were present in many individuals. Several of the top co-occurrence clusters appeared to be linked to parvovirus B19, influenza, CMV and Epstein-Barr virus, according to a later analysis. A total of fewer than 200 TCR beta chains were listed by the study as associated with cytomegalovirus. In a later analysis, the rate of TCR association differed among HLA loci, with DRB1 alleles having the most associated TCRs and HLA-C alleles having the fewest. The sequencing pipeline was judged likely to have produced a cluster of highly shared sequence variants as a technical artifact. The classifier was reported to diagnose cytomegalovirus status with high specificity and sensitivity in both the original and validation cohorts. A further reported finding was that TCR beta sequences accurately predicted the HLA-A and HLA-B alleles for most subjects in the first cohort. According to a later genetic analysis, donors in an Asian-associated ancestry cluster had fewer N-insertions in productive TCRs than the roughly 660-donor mean. Because the 87-base-pair reads could not distinguish some IMGT-functional V segments, including TRBV6-2 and TRBV6-3, those segments were excluded. An association between a missense DCLRE1C variant and V-gene and J-gene trimming of TCR beta chains was found in a later genetic analysis and replicated in an independent cohort.

Libraries were constructed by the immunoSEQ multiplex PCR assay. For the multiplex PCR, a mixture combining 60 forward primers for TCR Vbeta segments and 13 reverse primers for TCR Jbeta segments was used. A multiplex PCR assay on genomic DNA amplified the CDR3 region of rearranged TCR beta genes. On the Illumina HiSeq System, the amplified TCR beta libraries were sequenced as 87-base-pair reads. The paper's processing steps were these. A later analysis counted about 82 million unique TCR beta chains across the 500 to 850 repertoires, and roughly 11 million of these chains were shared by at least two donors. Raw reads were error-corrected and collapsed into unique sequences with a nearest-neighbor algorithm that merged closely related sequences to remove PCR and sequencing errors. V, D and J gene segments were assigned by aligning CDR3 sequences to IMGT reference sequences. Each retained sequence needed at least a six-nucleotide match to both a V gene segment and a J gene segment. A rearrangement counted as productive if the CDR3 had no stop codons and remained in frame with V and J, and every other rearrangement counted as non-productive. CDR3 was defined by IMGT convention, running from the second conserved V-encoded cysteine to the conserved J-encoded phenylalanine. The earlier analysis of about 610 of the donors excluded sequences that lacked an unambiguous match to a single V gene segment. In an earlier analysis of approximately 590 of the donors, V segments were called functional above 56.7% productive rearrangements and were called segregating when the between-donor standard deviation exceeded 5%. A statistical classification framework was developed to diagnose cytomegalovirus status using the catalog of TCR beta chain sequences. In a later analysis, V and J genes were assigned by comparing TCR nucleotide sequences against IMGT/GENE-DB human TR gene sequences. In a later analysis, CDR3 sequences and most-parsimonious VDJ recombination scenarios were assigned using the TCRdist pipeline. In a later analysis, each TCR beta chain was defined by its CDR3 amino acid sequence together with its V-gene family, and reads lacking a unique V-gene family were excluded. As a way to deal with suspected cross-contamination and a sequencing artifact, a later analysis dropped under 600 nucleotide sequences that were highly shared and had low generation probability. In a later analysis, a clonal expansion index for each public chain was calculated from normalized within-repertoire ranks of inferred template counts. Generation probabilities in a later analysis came from a VDJ recombination model fitted to out-of-frame rearrangements, and those results were checked against IGoR. A later analysis scored TCR-TCR, TCR-HLA and TCR-CMV co-occurrence with hypergeometric tests, applying a repertoire-size bias correction to TCR pairs. False discovery rates were estimated in a later analysis by permuting HLA or CMV assignments 20 times. In a later analysis, co-occurring TCRs were grouped using DBSCAN, with TCRdist sequence similarity added in when clustering inside HLA-allele-positive subsets. Repertoires with fewer than 30,000 or more than 120,000 public chains were left out of co-occurrence clustering, as were five repertoires with anomalous nucleotide sharing. Imported from immuneACCESS, the table was reduced by TCRdb to in-frame sequences with V and J called. These copies leave out some clones; in studies compared against another copy, an unresolved V gene accounts for under half, and the cause of the remainder is not known. V, J and clone size are those of that table, while D and trimming were read from the DNA. This sample's table lists over 90,000 clones. The ten largest clones add up to about 3.2% of the sample.

In total, roughly 670 healthy bone marrow donors made up the cohort. All cohort members were sampled while nominally healthy, although unrecorded immune exposures were likely present. The donor tested CMV seronegative, placing the donor among the 300 to 400 seronegative members of the cohort. Each donor provided a peripheral blood sample, and peripheral blood mononuclear cells were used for TCR beta sequencing. Genomic DNA extraction from the blood cell samples was performed with the Qiagen DNeasy Blood Extraction Kit. Details on this clone: No cognate antigen has been identified for it. In the same sample, other DNA sequences code for this CDR3.

The junction shows trimming of 6 bases on V and 2 bases on J, plus 13 bases between the germline ends. For CDR1 and CDR2, the germline V gene lists MDHEN and SYDVKM. From the cysteine up to the phenylalanine, the CDR3 has a length of 14 residues. Only the CDR3 DNA stays, 42 bases, in frame from base 1. The TCR comes from a man aged 40-49 years in good health and CMV-seronegative. This sequence uses TRBV28 and TRBJ1-1, and the D gene may be TRBD1, 6 bases matching. Specimen: PBMCs. The CDR3 sequence is CASSPGALNTEAFF. In nucleotide form, the sequence is TGTGCCAGCAGCCCAGGGGCCCTAAACACTGAAGCTTTCTTT. Full variable domain (CDR3 extended with the reference TRBV28 and TRBJ1-1 proteins): DVKVTQSSRYLVKRTGEKVFLECVQDMDHENMFWYRQDPGLGLRLIYFSYDVKMKEKGDIPEGYSVSREKKERFSLILESASTNQTSMYLCASSPGALNTEAFFGQGTRLTVV.